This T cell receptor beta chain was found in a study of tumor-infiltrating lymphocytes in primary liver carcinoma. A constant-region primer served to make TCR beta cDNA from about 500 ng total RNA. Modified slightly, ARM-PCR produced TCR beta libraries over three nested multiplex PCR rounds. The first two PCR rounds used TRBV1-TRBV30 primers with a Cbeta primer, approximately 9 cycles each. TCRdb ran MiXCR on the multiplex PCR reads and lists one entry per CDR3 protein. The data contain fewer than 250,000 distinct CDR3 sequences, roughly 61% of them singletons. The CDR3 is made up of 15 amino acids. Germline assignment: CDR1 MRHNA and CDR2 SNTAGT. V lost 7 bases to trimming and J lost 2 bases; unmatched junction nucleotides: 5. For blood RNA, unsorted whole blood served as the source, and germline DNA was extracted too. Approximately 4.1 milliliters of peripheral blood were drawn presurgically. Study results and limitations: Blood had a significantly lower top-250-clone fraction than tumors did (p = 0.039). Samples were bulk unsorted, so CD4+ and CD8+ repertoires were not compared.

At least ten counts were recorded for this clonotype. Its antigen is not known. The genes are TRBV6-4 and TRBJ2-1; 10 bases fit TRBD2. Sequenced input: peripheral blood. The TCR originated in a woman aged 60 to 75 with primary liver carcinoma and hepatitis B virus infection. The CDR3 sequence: CASIILAGAYNEQFF. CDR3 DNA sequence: TGTGCCAGCATCATCCTAGCGGGAGCCTACAATGAGCAGTTCTTC.